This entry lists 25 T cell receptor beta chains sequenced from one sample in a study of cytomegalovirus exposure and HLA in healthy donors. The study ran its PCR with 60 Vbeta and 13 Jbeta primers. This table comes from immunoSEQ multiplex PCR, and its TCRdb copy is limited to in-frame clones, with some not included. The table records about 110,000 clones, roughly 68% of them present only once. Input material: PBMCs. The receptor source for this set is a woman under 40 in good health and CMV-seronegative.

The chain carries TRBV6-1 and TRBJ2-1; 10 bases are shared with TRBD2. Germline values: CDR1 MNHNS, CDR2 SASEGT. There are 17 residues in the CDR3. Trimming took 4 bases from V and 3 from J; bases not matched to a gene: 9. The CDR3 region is CASSGLSGRKVYNEQFF. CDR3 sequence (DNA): TGTGCCAGCAGTGGGCTTAGCGGGAGGAAGGTCTACAATGAGCAGTTCTTC.

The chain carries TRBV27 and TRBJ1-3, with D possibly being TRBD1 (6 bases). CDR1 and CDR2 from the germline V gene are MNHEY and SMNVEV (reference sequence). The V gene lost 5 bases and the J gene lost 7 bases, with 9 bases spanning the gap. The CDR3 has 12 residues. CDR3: CASSGQGNTIYF. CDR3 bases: TGTGCCAGCAGTGGGCAGGGGAACACCATATATTTT.

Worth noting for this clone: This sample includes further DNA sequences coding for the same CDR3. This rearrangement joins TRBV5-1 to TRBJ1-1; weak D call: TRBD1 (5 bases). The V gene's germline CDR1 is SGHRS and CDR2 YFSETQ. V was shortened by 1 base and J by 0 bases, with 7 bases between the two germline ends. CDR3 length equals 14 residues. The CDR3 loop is CASSLQGMNTEAFF. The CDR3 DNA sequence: TGCGCCAGCAGCTTGCAGGGAATGAACACTGAAGCTTTCTTT.

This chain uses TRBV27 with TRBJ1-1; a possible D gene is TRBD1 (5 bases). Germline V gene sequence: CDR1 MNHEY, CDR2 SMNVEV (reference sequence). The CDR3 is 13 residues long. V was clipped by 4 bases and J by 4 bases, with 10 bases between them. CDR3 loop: CASSSLQGTEAFF. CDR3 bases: TGTGCCAGCAGTTCCCTCCAGGGCACTGAAGCTTTCTTT.

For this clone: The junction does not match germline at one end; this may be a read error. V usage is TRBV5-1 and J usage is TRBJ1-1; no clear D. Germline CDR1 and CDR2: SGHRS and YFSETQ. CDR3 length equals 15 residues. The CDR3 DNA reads TGCGCCAGCAGGTTGGCAGAGACTTTGAACACTGAAGCTTTCTTT. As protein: CASRLAETLNTEAFF.

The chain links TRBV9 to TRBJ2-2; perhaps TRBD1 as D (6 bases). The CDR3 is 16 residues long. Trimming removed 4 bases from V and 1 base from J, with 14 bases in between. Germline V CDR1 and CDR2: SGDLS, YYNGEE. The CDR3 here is CASSLQWTVNTGELFF. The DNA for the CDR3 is TGTGCCAGCAGCCTTCAGTGGACAGTGAACACCGGGGAGCTGTTTTTT.

This CDR3 reads CASSQSGTGMIEAFF. The CDR3, as DNA: TGTGCCAGCAGCCAATCCGGGACAGGGATGATTGAAGCTTTCTTT. This chain connects TRBV4-2 to TRBJ1-1, with TRBD1 matching over 9 bases. CDR1 is LGHNA and CDR2 is YNFKEQ in the germline V gene. The CDR3 loop spans 15 amino acids. J gave up 7 bases and V 2 bases, and 8 bases lay outside the gene matches.

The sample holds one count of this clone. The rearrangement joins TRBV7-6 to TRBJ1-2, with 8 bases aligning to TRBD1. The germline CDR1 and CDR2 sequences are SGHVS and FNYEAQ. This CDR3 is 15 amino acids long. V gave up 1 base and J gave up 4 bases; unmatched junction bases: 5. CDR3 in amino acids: CASSLEAGGTYGYTF. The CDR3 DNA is TGTGCCAGCAGCTTAGAGGCAGGGGGCACCTATGGCTACACCTTC.

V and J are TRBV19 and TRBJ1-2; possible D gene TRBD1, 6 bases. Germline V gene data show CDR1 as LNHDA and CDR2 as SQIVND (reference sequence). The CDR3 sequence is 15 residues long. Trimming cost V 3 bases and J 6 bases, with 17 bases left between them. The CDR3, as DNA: TGTGCCAGTAGTATGTACAACAGGGTGGGACATGGCTACACCTTC. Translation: CASSMYNRVGHGYTF.

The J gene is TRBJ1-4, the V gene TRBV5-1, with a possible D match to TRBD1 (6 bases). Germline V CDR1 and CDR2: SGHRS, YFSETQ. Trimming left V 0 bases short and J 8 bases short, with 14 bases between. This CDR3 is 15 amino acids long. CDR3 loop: CASSLDGTTIEKLFF. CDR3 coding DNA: TGCGCCAGCAGCTTGGACGGGACAACCATCGAAAAACTGTTTTTT.

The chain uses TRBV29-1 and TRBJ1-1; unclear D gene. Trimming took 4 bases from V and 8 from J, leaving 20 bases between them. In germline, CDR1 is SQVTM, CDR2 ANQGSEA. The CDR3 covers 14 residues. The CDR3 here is CSVGPLAASNEAFF. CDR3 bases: TGCAGCGTTGGACCGTTAGCAGCCAGTAACGAAGCTTTCTTT.

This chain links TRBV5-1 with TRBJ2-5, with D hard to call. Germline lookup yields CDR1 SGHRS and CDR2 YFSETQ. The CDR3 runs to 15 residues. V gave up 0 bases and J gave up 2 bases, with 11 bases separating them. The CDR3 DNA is TGCGCCAGCAGCTTGGACAGCAATTCACAAGAGACCCAGTACTTC. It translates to CASSLDSNSQETQYF.

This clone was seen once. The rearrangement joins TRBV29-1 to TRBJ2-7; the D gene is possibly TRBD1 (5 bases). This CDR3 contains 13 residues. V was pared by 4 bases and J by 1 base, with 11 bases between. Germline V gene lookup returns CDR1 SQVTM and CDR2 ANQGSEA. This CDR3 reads CSVVTGRSYEQYF. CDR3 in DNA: TGCAGCGTTGTTACAGGTCGATCCTACGAGCAGTACTTC.

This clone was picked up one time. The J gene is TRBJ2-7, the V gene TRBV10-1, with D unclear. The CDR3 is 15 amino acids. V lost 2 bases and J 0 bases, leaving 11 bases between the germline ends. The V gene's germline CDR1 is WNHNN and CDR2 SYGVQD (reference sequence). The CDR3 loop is CASSEGPAYSYEQYF. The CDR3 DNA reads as TGCGCCAGCAGTGAGGGGCCCGCCTACTCCTACGAGCAGTACTTC.

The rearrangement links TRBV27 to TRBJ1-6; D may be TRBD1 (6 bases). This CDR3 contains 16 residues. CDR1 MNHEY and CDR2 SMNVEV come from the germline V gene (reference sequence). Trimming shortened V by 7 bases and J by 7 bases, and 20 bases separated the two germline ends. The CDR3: CASKHGGGAGNSPLHF. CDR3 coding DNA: TGTGCCAGCAAACACGGTGGGGGGGCTGGAAATTCACCCCTCCACTTT.

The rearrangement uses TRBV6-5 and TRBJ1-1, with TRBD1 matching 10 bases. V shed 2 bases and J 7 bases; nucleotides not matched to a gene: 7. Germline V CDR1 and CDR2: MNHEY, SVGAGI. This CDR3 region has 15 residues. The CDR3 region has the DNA TGTGCCAGCAGTTACCGAGACAGGGGGCTTAGTGAAGCTTTCTTT. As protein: CASSYRDRGLSEAFF.

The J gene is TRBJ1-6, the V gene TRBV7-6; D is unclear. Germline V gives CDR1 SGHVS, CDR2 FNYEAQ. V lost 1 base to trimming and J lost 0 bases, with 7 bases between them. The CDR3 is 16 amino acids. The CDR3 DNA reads TGTGCCAGCAGCTTAGTTACAAGCTCCTATAATTCACCCCTCCACTTT. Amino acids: CASSLVTSSYNSPLHF.

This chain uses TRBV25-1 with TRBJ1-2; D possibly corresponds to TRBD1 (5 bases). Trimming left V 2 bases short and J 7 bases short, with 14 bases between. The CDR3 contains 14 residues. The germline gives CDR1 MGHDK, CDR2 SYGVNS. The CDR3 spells CASSEDGGGFGYTF. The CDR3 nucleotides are TGTGCCAGCAGTGAAGACGGCGGGGGTTTTGGCTACACCTTC.

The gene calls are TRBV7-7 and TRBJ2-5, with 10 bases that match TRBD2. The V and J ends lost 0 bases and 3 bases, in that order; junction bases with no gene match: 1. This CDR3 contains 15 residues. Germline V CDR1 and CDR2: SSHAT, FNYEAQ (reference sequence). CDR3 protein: CASSLATSGKETQYF. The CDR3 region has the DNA TGTGCCAGCAGCTTAGCCACTAGCGGGAAAGAGACCCAGTACTTC.

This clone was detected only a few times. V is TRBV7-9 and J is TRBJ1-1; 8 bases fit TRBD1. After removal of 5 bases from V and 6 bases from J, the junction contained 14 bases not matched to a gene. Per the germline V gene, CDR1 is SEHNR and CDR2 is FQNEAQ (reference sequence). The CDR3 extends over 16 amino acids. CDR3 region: CASSPGDRLHVAEAFF. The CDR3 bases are TGTGCCAGCAGCCCCGGGGACAGGCTACACGTGGCTGAAGCTTTCTTT. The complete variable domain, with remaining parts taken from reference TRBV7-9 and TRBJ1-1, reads DTGVSQNPRHKITKRGQNVTFRCDPISEHNRLYWYRQTLGQGPEFLTYFQNEAQLEKSRLLSDRFSAERPKGSFSTLEIQRTEQGDSAMYLCASSPGDRLHVAEAFFGQGTRLTVV.

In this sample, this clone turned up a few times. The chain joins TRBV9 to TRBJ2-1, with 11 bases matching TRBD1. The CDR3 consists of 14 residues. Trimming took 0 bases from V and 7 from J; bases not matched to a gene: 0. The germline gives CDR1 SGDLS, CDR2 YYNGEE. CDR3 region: CASSVGDRGNEQFF. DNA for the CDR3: TGTGCCAGCAGCGTAGGGGACAGGGGGAATGAGCAGTTCTTC.

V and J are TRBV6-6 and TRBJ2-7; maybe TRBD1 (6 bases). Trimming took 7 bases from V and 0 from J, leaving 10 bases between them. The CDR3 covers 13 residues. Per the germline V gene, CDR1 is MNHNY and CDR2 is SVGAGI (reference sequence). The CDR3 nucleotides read TGTGCCAGCACCCAGGACAGCTCCTACGAGCAGTACTTC. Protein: CASTQDSSYEQYF.

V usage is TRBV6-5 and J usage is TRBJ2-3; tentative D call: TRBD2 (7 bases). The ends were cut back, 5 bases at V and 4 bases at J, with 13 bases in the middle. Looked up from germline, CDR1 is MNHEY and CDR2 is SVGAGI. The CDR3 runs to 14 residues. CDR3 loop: CASSRTAGSDTQYF. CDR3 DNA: TGTGCCAGCAGTCGGACAGCGGGGTCAGATACGCAGTATTTT.

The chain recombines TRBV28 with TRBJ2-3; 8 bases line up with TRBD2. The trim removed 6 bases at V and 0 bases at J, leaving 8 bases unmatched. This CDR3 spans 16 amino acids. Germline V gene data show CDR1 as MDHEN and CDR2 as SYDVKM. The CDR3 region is CASSSTSGASTDTQYF. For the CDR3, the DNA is TGTGCCAGCAGCTCAACTAGCGGAGCTAGCACAGATACGCAGTATTTT. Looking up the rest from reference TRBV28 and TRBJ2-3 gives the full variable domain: DVKVTQSSRYLVKRTGEKVFLECVQDMDHENMFWYRQDPGLGLRLIYFSYDVKMKEKGDIPEGYSVSREKKERFSLILESASTNQTSMYLCASSSTSGASTDTQYFGPGTRLTVL.

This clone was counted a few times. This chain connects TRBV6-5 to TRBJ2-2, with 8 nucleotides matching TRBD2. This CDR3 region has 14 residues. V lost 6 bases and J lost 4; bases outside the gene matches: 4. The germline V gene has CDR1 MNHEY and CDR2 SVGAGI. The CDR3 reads CASSGRDFTGELFF. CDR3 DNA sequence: TGTGCCAGCAGCGGGAGGGACTTCACCGGGGAGCTGTTTTTT.